The clone carrying this TCR beta chain was seen a few times. Antigen specificity is unknown. Germline is not matched at one junction end, which may reflect a read error. This record comes from a study of cytomegalovirus exposure and HLA in healthy donors. The donors comprised healthy bone marrow donors. The PCR ran on 60 Vbeta and 13 Jbeta primers. TCRdb keeps only in-frame clones here, not all; method: immunoSEQ multiplex PCR. The sample carries some 78,000 clones, about four fifths recorded once. CDR1 is SEHNR and CDR2 is FQNEAQ in the germline V gene (reference sequence). This CDR3 has 14 residues. Study-wide findings and caveats: Presence/absence analyses assumed roughly uniform sequencing depth across donors. A later analysis appeared to link common viral pathogens to several of the most significant clusters. TCR association rates varied by HLA locus in a later analysis, with DRB1 highest and HLA-C lowest.

The V and J genes are TRBV7-9 and TRBJ2-7; D is possibly TRBD2 (5 bases). Sequencing was done on a sample of PBMCs. This clonotype was sampled from a man between 50 and 59 years old in good health and CMV-seropositive. Here the CDR3 DNA reads TGTTCCAGCAGCTCCTACGGACCCGGCGAGGGGCAGTACTTC. Amino acids: CSSSSYGPGEGQYF.